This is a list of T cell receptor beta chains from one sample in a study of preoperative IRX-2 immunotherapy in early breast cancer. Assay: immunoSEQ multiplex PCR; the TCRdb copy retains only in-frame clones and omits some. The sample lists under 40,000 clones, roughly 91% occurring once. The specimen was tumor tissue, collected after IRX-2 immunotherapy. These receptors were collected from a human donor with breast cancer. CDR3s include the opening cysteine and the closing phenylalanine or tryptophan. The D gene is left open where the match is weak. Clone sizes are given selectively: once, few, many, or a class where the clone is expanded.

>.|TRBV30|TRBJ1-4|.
TGTGCCTGGAGTATCACAGGAGTCCCTAATGAAAAACTGTTTTTT
CAWSITGVPNEKLFF
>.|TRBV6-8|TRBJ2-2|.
TGTGCCAGCGGCTGGAACACCGGGGAGCTGTTTTTT
CASGWNTGELFF
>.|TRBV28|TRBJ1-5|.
TGTGCCAGTGACTGGGGCGGGAATCAGCCCCAGCATTTT
CASDWGGNQPQHF
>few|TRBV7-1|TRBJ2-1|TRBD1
TGTGCCAGCAGTTATCGACAGGGTGGCAATGAGCAGTTCTTC
CASSYRQGGNEQFF
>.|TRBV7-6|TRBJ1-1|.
TGTGCCAGCAGCTTAGCAGGACCGAACACTGAAGCTTTCTTT
CASSLAGPNTEAFF
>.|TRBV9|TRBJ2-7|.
TGTGCCAGCAGTGACCCCCGGACAGCGGTCTACGAGCAGTACTTC
CASSDPRTAVYEQYF
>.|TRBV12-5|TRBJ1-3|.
TGTGCTAGTGGTTTGATCACAGGGCTGGCCATATATTTT
CASGLITGLAIYF
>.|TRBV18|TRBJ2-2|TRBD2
TGTGCCAGCTCCCACCTGACTAGCGGGAGGGCCACGAACACCGGGGAGCTGTTTTTT
CASSHLTSGRATNTGELFF
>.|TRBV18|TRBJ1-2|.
TGTGCCAGCTCACCACCGCTGGGAACCTATGGCTACACCTTC
CASSPPLGTYGYTF
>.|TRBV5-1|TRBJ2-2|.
TGCGCCAGCAGCTTGGGGGGGGCCACCGGGGAGCTGTTTTTT
CASSLGGATGELFF
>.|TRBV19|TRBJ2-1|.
TGTGCCAGTATGAAAACAGTAAACAATGAGCAGTTCTTC
CASMKTVNNEQFF
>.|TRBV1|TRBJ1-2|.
TGCGCCAGCAGCCAAGGGGACAGGGTGGGCTACACCTTC
CASSQGDRVGYTF
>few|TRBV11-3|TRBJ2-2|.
TGTGCCAGCAGCAGAGGGGTGAGCACCGGGGAGCTGTTTTTT
CASSRGVSTGELFF
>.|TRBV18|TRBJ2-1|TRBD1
TGTGCCAGCTCAACATCGACAGGGGGCAATGAGCAGTTCTTC
CASSTSTGGNEQFF
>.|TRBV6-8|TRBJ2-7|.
TGTGCCAGCAGTTACTCCCCGGCCGACGAGCAGTACTTC
CASSYSPADEQYF
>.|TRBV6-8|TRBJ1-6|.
TGTGCCATAGGGGGAACAGGGCCAATGTCACCCCTCCACTTT
CAIGGTGPMSPLHF
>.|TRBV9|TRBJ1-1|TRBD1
TGTGCCAGCAGCGACAGGGGCGGGCTGAACACTGAAGCTTTCTTT
CASSDRGGLNTEAFF
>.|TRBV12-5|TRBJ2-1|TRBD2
TGTGCCAGCCTGACGCCGAGCGGGAGGGACAATGAGCAGTTCTTC
CASLTPSGRDNEQFF
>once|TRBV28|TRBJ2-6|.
TGTGCCAGCAGTGCGTCTGGGGCCAACGTCCTGACTTTC
CASSASGANVLTF
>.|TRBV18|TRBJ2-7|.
TGTGCCAGCTCCCCGGGTGTCAGCTACGAGCAGTACTTC
CASSPGVSYEQYF
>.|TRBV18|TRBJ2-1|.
TGTGCCAGCTCACCACGTCAGGGCAGATATGAGCAGTTCTTC
CASSPRQGRYEQFF
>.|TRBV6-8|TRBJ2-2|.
TGTGCCAGCACCCTAAGGGGAGCGAACACCGGGGAGCTGTTTTTT
CASTLRGANTGELFF
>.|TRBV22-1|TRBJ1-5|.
TGTGCCAGCAGCCTCGGACAGACCAATCAGCCCCAGCATTTT
CASSLGQTNQPQHF
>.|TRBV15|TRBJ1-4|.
TGTGCCACCAGCAGAGCCCGGGACGGTGAAAAACTGTTTTTT
CATSRARDGEKLFF
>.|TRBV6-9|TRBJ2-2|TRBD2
TGTGCCAGCAGTTCCCCAATCGGACTAGCACCCACCGGGGAGCTGTTTTTT
CASSSPIGLAPTGELFF
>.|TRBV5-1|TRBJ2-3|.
TGCGCCAGCAGCTTGGAGGGACGGGGCGATACGCAGTATTTT
CASSLEGRGDTQYF
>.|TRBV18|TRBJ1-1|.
TGTGCCAGCTCGAAACTGGTCACTGAAGCTTTCTTT
CASSKLVTEAFF
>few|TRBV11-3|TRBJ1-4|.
TGTGCCAGCAGCTTATATCGGAGGGGTAATGAAAAACTGTTTTTT
CASSLYRRGNEKLFF
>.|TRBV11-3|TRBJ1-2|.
TGTGCCAGCAGCTTACGGTCGAGACAGGACCACTATGGCTACACCTTC
CASSLRSRQDHYGYTF
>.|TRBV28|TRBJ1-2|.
TGTGCCAGTGGCGGATCGACAGGTCGAGAGGGCTACACCTTC
CASGGSTGREGYTF
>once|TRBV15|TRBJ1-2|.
TGTGCCACCAGCAGAGAAAAAGGGAGCCTCTATGGCTACACCTTC
CATSREKGSLYGYTF
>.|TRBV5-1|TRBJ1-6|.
TGCGCCAGCAGCTTGGCCTCAGGGACGAATAATTCACCCCTCCACTTT
CASSLASGTNNSPLHF
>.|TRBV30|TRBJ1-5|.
TGTGCCTGGGCAGACAATAGCAATCAGCCCCAGCATTTT
CAWADNSNQPQHF
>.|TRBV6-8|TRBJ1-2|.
TGTGCCAGCAGCGGGACGGTTTCCTCCTATGGCTACACCTTC
CASSGTVSSYGYTF
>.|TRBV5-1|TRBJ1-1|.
TGCGCCAGCAGCTTGGCGGGCTGGAACACTGAAGCTTTCTTT
CASSLAGWNTEAFF
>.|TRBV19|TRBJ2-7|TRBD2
TGTGCCAGTAGTTTCCCGGGTAGCGGGGTTCTAAAGCAGTACTTC
CASSFPGSGVLKQYF
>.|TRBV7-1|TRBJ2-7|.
TGTGCCAGCAGCCTTCAACTAGGAGCGAAGGAGCAGTACTTC
CASSLQLGAKEQYF
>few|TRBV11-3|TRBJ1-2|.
TGTGCCAGCAGCCCCCACCCTGGGCCTACATATGGCTACACCTTC
CASSPHPGPTYGYTF
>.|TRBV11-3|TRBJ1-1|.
TGTGCCAGCAGCTTGGTTCCGGCCGCGAACACTGAAGCTTTCTTT
CASSLVPAANTEAFF
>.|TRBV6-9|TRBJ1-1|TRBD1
TGTGCCAGCAGTTCCCGACAGGGGCCCACTGAAGCTTTCTTT
CASSSRQGPTEAFF